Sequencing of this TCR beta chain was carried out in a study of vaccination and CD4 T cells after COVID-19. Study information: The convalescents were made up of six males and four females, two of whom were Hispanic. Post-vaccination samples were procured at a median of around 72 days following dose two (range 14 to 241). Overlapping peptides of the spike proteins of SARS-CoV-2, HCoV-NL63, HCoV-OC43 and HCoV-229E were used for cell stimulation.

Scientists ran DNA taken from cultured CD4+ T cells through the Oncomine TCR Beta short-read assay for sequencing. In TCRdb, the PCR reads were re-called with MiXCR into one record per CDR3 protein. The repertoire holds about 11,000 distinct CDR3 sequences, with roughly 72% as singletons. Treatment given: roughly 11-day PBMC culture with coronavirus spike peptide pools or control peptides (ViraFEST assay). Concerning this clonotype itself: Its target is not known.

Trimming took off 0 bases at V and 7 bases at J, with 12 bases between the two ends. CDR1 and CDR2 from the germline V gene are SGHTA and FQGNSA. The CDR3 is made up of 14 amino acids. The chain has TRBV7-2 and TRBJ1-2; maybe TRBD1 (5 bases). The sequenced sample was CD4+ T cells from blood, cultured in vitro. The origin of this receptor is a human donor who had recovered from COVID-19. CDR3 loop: CASSLASGRGGYTF. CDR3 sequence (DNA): TGTGCCAGCAGCTTAGCGTCAGGGAGGGGTGGCTACACCTTC.